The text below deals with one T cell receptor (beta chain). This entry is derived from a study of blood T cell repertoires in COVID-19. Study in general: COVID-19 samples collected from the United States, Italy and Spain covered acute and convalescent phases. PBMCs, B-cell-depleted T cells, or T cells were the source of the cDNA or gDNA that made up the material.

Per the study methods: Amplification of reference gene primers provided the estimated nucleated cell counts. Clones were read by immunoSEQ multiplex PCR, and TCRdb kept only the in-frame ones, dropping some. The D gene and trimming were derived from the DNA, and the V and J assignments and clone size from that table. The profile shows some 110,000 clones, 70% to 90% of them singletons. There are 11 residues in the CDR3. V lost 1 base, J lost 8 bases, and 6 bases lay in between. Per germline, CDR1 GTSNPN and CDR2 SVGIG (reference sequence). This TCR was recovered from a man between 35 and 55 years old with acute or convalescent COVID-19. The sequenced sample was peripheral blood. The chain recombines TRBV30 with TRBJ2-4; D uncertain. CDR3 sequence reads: CAWSGSDIQYF. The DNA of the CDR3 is TGTGCCTGGAGTGGGAGTGACATTCAGTACTTC.